This entry concerns a single T cell receptor beta chain. Germline V gene sequence: CDR1 SGDLS, CDR2 YYNGEE. Losses at the gene ends were 4 bases for V and 3 bases for J; bases not matched to a gene: 22. The CDR3 is 20 amino acids. The sample is drawn from a study of blood T cell repertoires in COVID-19. Produced via immunoSEQ multiplex PCR; TCRdb's table is partial and in-frame only. This sample has 100,000 to 120,000 clones, with 65% to 85% found just once. The chain is built from TRBV9 and TRBJ2-1, with TRBD2 matching 7 bases. Sequenced: peripheral blood. The TCR comes from a middle-aged man with acute or convalescent COVID-19. The CDR3, as DNA: TGTGCCAGCAGCCCAACGCCGGGAGGTAGGCGGGGCGGTGGCTACAATGAGCAGTTCTTC. Protein product: CASSPTPGGRRGGGYNEQFF.